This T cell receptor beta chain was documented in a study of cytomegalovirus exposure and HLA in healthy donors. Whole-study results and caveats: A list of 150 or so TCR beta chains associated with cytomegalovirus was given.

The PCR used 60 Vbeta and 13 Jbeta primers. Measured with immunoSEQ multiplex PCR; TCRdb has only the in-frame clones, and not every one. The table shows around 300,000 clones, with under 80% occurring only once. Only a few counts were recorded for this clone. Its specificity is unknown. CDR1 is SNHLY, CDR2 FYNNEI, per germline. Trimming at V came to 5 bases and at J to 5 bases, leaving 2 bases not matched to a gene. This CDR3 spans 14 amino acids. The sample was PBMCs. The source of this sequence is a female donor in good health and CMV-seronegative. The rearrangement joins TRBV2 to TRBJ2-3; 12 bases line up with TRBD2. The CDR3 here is CASSTSGRIDTQYF. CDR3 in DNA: TGTGCCAGCAGTACTAGCGGGAGGATAGATACGCAGTATTTT.